Each of the 20 T cell receptor beta chains below was sequenced from the same sample in a study of response to subunit inactivated influenza vaccine. MiXCR was run by TCRdb on the RT-PCR reads, yielding one entry per CDR3 protein. Here the sample spans around 790,000 distinct CDR3 sequences, 20% to 25% being singletons. Sequencing was performed on PBMCs from blood, taken roughly 5 days after vaccination. All receptors derive from a man aged 45-60 years who received an inactivated influenza vaccine.

A word on this clonotype: A much larger clone differs by one base, so this may be a read error. The V gene is TRBV9, the J gene TRBJ2-2; D unresolved. Trimming left V 4 bases short and J 4 bases short, with 5 bases between. This CDR3 spans 12 amino acids. Germline V CDR1 and CDR2: SGDLS, YYNGEE. CDR3 in amino acids: CASSIITGELFF. CDR3 coding DNA: TGTGCCAGCAGCATCATCACCGGGGAGCTGTTTTTT.

The chain carries TRBV7-2 and TRBJ2-1; 8 nucleotides match TRBD2. The CDR3 spans 17 residues. The ends lost 3 bases at V and 8 bases at J; junction bases unmatched: 15. The germline CDR1 and CDR2 sequences are SGHTA and FQGNSA. CDR3 sequence reads: CASSFWSELAERDEQFF. CDR3 bases: TGTGCCAGCAGCTTTTGGAGCGAACTAGCGGAGAGGGATGAGCAGTTCTTC.

This clonotype was seen a handful of times. This chain joins TRBV5-6 and TRBJ2-5; D uncertain. Germline CDR1 SGHDT, CDR2 YYEEEE. V was pared by 3 bases and J by 0 bases, with 12 bases between. The CDR3 loop spans 15 amino acids. Here the CDR3 reads CASSSPFRNQETQYF. CDR3 bases: TGTGCCAGCAGCTCCCCTTTTCGGAACCAAGAGACCCAGTACTTC.

This clonotype was seen repeatedly, ten times or more. Here the CDR3 reads CASSLVPGQNEKLFF. DNA for the CDR3: TGCGCCAGCAGCTTGGTTCCGGGACAGAATGAAAAACTGTTTTTT. The chain is built from TRBV5-1 and TRBJ1-4; 7 positions match TRBD1. V dropped 0 bases and J dropped 5; count of bases not matched to a gene: 4. CDR3 length: 15 residues. Germline lookup yields CDR1 SGHRS and CDR2 YFSETQ.

This clonotype was seen only a few times. This chain uses TRBV29-1 with TRBJ2-1; D gene ambiguous. In germline, CDR1 is SQVTM, CDR2 ANQGSEA. The ends were cut back, 4 bases at V and 5 bases at J, with 15 bases in the middle. This CDR3 has 14 residues. CDR3 nucleotide sequence: TGCAGCGTTGGCCCTAGACTGGGTCACAATGAGCAGTTCTTC. As protein: CSVGPRLGHNEQFF.

A few counts support this clonotype. The chain has TRBV5-1 and TRBJ2-7, with a weak D call TRBD1 (5 bases). This CDR3 has 15 amino acids. V was clipped by 4 bases and J by 3 bases, with 17 bases between them. Germline values: CDR1 SGHRS, CDR2 YFSETQ. CDR3: CASSPTQGTDYEQYF. CDR3 in DNA: TGCGCCAGCAGCCCCACTCAGGGCACAGACTACGAGCAGTACTTC.

This clonotype was detected ten times or more. The chain is built from TRBV21-1 and TRBJ2-5. TRBV21-1 is classified as a pseudogene. There are 13 residues in the CDR3. CDR3 protein: CASSKLNQETQYF. In DNA, the CDR3 is TGTGCCAGCAGCAAGCTTAACCAAGAGACCCAGTACTTC.

This chain links TRBV9 with TRBJ2-7, with D possibly TRBD1 on 6 matching bases. The CDR3 covers 14 residues. With 3 bases removed from V and 1 base from J, the gap between germline ends came to 11 bases. Germline V gene lookup returns CDR1 SGDLS and CDR2 YYNGEE. CDR3: CASSETGTSYEQYF. The CDR3 DNA follows: TGTGCCAGCAGCGAGACAGGTACTTCCTACGAGCAGTACTTC. The complete variable domain, with remaining parts taken from reference TRBV9 and TRBJ2-7, reads DSGVTQTPKHLITATGQRVTLRCSPRSGDLSVYWYQQSLDQGLQFLIQYYNGEERAKGNILERFSAQQFPDLHSELNLSSLELGDSALYFCASSETGTSYEQYFGPGTRLTVT.

The sample holds a few counts of this clonotype. The CDR3 coding sequence is TGTGCCAGCAGGAGCTTTTGGGCTAGCGGACCCACAGATACGCAGTATTTT. Its protein is CASRSFWASGPTDTQYF. V is TRBV7-9 and J is TRBJ2-3, with 7 positions matching TRBD2. This CDR3 has 17 residues. Germline V gives CDR1 SEHNR, CDR2 FQNEAQ (reference sequence). The V gene end was trimmed by 6 bases and the J gene end by 2 bases; junction bases not matched to a gene: 14.

This clonotype showed up just a few times. CDR3 DNA: TGTGCCAGCAGTGATCAGGGGACTGGCTACACCTTC. Amino acid sequence: CASSDQGTGYTF. The chain combines TRBV12-3 or TRBV12-4 with TRBJ1-2; TRBD1 is a possible D gene (6 bases). The ends were cut back, 5 bases at V and 7 bases at J, with 11 bases in the middle. The CDR3 spans 12 residues.

This clonotype has a handful of counts. The chain is built from TRBV4-1 and TRBJ2-7, with TRBD1 matching over 8 bases. V gave up 4 bases and J gave up 6 bases; unmatched junction bases: 11. This CDR3 region has 15 residues. Germline-derived CDR1 and CDR2 are MGHRA and YSYEKL. The CDR3 bases are TGCGCCAGCAGCCTGGGTCGGCAGGGGGCTTTCGAGCAGTACTTC. Amino acid sequence: CASSLGRQGAFEQYF.

There are many counts of this clonotype. This chain joins TRBV29-1 and TRBJ2-1; the match to TRBD1 covers 10 bases. This CDR3 has 15 residues. V trimming: 6 bases; J trimming: 1 base; junction bases outside the gene matches: 6. Germline V CDR1 and CDR2: SQVTM, ANQGSEA. This chain's CDR3 is CSVEGQGRSYNEQFF. The DNA for the CDR3 is TGCAGCGTCGAGGGACAGGGGCGATCCTACAATGAGCAGTTCTTC.

The gene calls are TRBV20-1 and TRBJ2-3; D not certain. Germline CDR1 reads DFQATT; CDR2 reads SNEGSKA (reference sequence). This CDR3 comprises 16 residues. The V end was cut by 0 bases, the J end by 0 bases, with 13 bases between. CDR3 nucleotides: TGCAGTGCTAGAGATCCGACGGCGAAGAGCACAGATACGCAGTATTTT. It codes for CSARDPTAKSTDTQYF.

The chain uses TRBV5-6 and TRBJ2-5; TRBD2 aligns across 10 bases. From germline, CDR1 is SGHDT and CDR2 YYEEEE. The junction had 10 bases not matched to a gene; V was cut back by 3 bases and J by 2 bases. This CDR3 contains 17 residues. The CDR3 DNA reads TGTGCCAGCAGCTGGACATTAGCGGGAGGCGGGCAAGAGACCCAGTACTTC. Translation gives CASSWTLAGGGQETQYF.

This clonotype appeared many times. CDR3 nucleotides: TGTGCCAGCAGTCGGACAGGGAACGAGCAGTACTTC. Translation: CASSRTGNEQYF. The genes are TRBV12-3 or TRBV12-4 and TRBJ2-7, with 8 positions matching TRBD1. The CDR3 length is 12 residues. After removal of 5 bases from V and 5 bases from J, the junction contained 2 bases not matched to a gene.

The chain links TRBV7-8 to TRBJ1-3, with a weak D call TRBD1 (6 bases). CDR1 is SGHVS and CDR2 is FQNEAQ in the germline V gene. V was clipped by 5 bases and J by 2 bases, with 10 bases between them. This CDR3 contains 14 residues. The CDR3 loop reads CASSRDIAGNTIYF. The CDR3 DNA sequence: TGTGCCAGCAGCCGGGACATTGCTGGAAACACCATATATTTT.

The rearrangement uses TRBV5-6 and TRBJ2-5; D uncertain. Germline V gene data show CDR1 as SGHDT and CDR2 as YYEEEE. This CDR3 has 14 residues. V was clipped by 4 bases and J by 4 bases, with 14 bases between them. CDR3 residues: CASSVGPLTETQYF. The CDR3 coding sequence is TGTGCCAGCAGCGTGGGCCCTTTAACAGAGACCCAGTACTTC.

V gene TRBV20-1 combines with J gene TRBJ2-7; D remains unclear. Germline V gene sequence: CDR1 DFQATT, CDR2 SNEGSKA (reference sequence). There are 11 residues in the CDR3. The CDR3 here is CSGGTSYEQYF. Here the CDR3 DNA reads TGCAGCGGCGGCACTTCCTACGAGCAGTACTTC.

The genes are TRBV20-1 and TRBJ2-1; D gene uncertain. Between the trimmed V and J ends, which lost 0 bases and 15 bases, there was a span of 12 bases. The CDR3 sequence is 11 residues long. CDR1 is DFQATT, CDR2 SNEGSKA, per germline (reference sequence). DNA of the CDR3: TGCAGTGCTAGAGATCTCCCCGCCTGGTTCTTC. Translation gives CSARDLPAWFF.

This clonotype was recorded a few times. V usage is TRBV20-1 and J usage is TRBJ2-2; tentatively, D is TRBD1 (6 bases). Trimming stripped 2 bases from V and 1 base from J, with 14 bases between. The CDR3 consists of 16 residues. Germline lookup yields CDR1 DFQATT and CDR2 SNEGSKA (reference sequence). The CDR3 DNA is TGCAGTGCTAGAATCCCAGGGGCGAAGAACACCGGGGAGCTGTTTTTT. Translation gives CSARIPGAKNTGELFF.